Below, 3 T cell receptor beta chains from the same sample are listed, as sequenced in a study of blood T cell repertoires in COVID-19. Only in-frame clones appear in the TCRdb table, and some are missing; sequencing was by immunoSEQ multiplex PCR. This table has 300,000 to 400,000 clones, around 85% appearing once. The sequenced sample consisted of PBMCs or T cells enriched from blood (not recorded which). These receptor sequences come from a woman between 25 and 40 years old who had been exposed to COVID-19.

The chain uses TRBV11-2 and TRBJ2-1; 8 bases are a match to TRBD2. J lost 6 bases, V lost 1 base, and 8 bases had no gene match. CDR1 SGHAT and CDR2 FQNNGV come from the germline V gene. The CDR3 sequence is 16 residues long. The CDR3 region is CASSLVGPAGVNEQFF. In nucleotides, the CDR3 is TGTGCCAGCAGCTTAGTGGGGCCAGCGGGGGTCAATGAGCAGTTCTTC. The entire variable domain, with the rest obtained from reference TRBV11-2 and TRBJ2-1, is as follows: EAGVAQSPRYKIIEKRQSVAFWCNPISGHATLYWYQQILGQGPKLLIQFQNNGVVDDSQLPKDRFSAERLKGVDSTLKIQPAKLEDSAVYLCASSLVGPAGVNEQFFGPGTRLTVL.

The chain links TRBV19 to TRBJ1-4; no clear D gene. The CDR3 totals 14 residues. V lost 3 bases, J lost 3 bases, and 8 bases lay in between. CDR1 and CDR2 from the germline V gene are LNHDA and SQIVND (reference sequence). This CDR3 reads CASSMQTSNEKLFF. The CDR3 DNA reads as TGTGCCAGTAGTATGCAGACTTCTAATGAAAAACTGTTTTTT.

The chain has TRBV5-8 and TRBJ2-7; D unresolved. This CDR3 is built from 13 residues. Germline V gene sequence: CDR1 SGHTS, CDR2 YDEGEE. Trimming shortened V by 0 bases and J by 4 bases, and 8 bases separated the two germline ends. The CDR3 is CASSLAVNYEQYF. The CDR3 DNA follows: TGTGCCAGCAGCTTGGCGGTGAATTACGAGCAGTACTTC.